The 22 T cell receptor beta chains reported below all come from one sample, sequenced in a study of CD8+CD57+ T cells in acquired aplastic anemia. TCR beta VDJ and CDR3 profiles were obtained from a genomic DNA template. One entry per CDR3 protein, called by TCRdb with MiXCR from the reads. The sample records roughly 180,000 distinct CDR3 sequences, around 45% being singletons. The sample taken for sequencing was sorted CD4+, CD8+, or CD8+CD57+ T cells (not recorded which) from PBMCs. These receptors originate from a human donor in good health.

CDR3 in amino acids: CASTGTVYNSPLHF. The CDR3 DNA reads TGTGCCAGTACCGGGACGGTCTATAATTCACCCCTCCACTTT. The rearrangement uses TRBV19 and TRBJ1-6; D possibly corresponds to TRBD1 (5 bases). Trimming took off 7 bases at V and 3 bases at J, with 10 bases between the two ends. This CDR3 region has 14 residues. Germline V gene data show CDR1 as LNHDA and CDR2 as SQIVND (reference sequence).

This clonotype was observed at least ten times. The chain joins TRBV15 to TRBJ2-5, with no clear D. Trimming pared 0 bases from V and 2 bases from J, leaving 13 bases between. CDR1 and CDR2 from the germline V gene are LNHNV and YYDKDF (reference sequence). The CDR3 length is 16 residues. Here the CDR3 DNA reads TGTGCCACCAGCAGAGATCAGGCAGCCAAACAAGAGACCCAGTACTTC. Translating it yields CATSRDQAAKQETQYF.

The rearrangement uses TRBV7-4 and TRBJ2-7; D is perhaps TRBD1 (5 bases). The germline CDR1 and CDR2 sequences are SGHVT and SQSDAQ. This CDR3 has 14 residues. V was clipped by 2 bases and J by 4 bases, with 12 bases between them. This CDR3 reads CASSLQGGVYEQYF. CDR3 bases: TGTGCCAGCAGCTTACAGGGCGGCGTGTACGAGCAGTACTTC.

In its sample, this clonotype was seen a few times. CDR3 DNA: TGTGCCAGCAGTGAAGTCAGAGGAAGGGATGGCTACACCTTC. Translating gives CASSEVRGRDGYTF. This chain uses TRBV6-1 with TRBJ1-2, with no clear D. Trimming pared 1 base from V and 6 bases from J, leaving 12 bases between. CDR1 and CDR2 from the germline V gene are MNHNS and SASEGT. This CDR3 region has 14 residues.

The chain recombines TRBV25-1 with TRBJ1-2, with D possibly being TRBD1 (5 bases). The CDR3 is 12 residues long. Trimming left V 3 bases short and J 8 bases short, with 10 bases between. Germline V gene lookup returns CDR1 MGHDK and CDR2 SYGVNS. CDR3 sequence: CASSDPGRGYTF. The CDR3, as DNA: TGTGCCAGCAGTGACCCAGGGAGGGGCTACACCTTC.

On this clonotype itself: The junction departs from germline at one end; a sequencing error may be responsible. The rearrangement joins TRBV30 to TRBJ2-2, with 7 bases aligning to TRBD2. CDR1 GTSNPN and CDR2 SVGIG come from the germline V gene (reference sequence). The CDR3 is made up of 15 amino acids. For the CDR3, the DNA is TGTGCCTGGAGTCTAGGACTAGTAGGTCCCGGGGAGCTGTCTTTT. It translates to CAWSLGLVGPGELSF.

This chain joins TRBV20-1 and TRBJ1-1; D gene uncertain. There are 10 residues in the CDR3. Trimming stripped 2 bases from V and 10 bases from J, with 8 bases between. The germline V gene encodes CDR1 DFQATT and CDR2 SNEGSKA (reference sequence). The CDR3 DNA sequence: TGCAGTGCTAGAACCACGGGAGCTTTCTTT. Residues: CSARTTGAFF.

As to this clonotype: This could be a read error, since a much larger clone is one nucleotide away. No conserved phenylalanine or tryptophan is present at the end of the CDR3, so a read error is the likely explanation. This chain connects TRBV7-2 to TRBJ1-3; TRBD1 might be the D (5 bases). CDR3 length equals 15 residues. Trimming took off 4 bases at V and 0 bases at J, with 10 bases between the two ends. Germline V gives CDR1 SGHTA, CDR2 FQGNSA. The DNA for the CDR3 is TGTGCCAGCAGCTCATCAGGGTTCTCTGGAAACACCATATATCTT. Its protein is CASSSSGFSGNTIYL.

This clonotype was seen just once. The CDR3 sequence: CASSSGQPSAEAFF. Here the CDR3 DNA reads TGTGCCAGCAGCTCAGGACAGCCCTCCGCTGAAGCTTTCTTT. The gene calls are TRBV5-8 and TRBJ1-1, with D maybe TRBD1 (6 bases). Germline V lookup: CDR1 SGHTS, CDR2 YDEGEE. This CDR3 spans 14 amino acids. Deletions cut 3 bases from V and 6 bases from J, with 15 bases between.

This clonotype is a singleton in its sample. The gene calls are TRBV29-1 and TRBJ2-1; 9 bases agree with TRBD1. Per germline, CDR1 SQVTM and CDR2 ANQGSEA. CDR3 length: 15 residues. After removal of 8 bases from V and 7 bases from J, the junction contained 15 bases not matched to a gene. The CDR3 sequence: CSPHFTGGNPNEQFF. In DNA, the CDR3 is TGCAGCCCCCATTTCACAGGGGGCAACCCAAATGAGCAGTTCTTC.

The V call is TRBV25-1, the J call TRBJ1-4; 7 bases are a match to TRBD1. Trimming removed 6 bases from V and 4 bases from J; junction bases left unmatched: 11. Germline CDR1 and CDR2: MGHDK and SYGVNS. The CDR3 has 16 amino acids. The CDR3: CASSFIRGGFNEKLFF. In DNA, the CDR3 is TGTGCCAGCAGCTTTATCAGGGGGGGATTTAATGAAAAACTGTTTTTT.

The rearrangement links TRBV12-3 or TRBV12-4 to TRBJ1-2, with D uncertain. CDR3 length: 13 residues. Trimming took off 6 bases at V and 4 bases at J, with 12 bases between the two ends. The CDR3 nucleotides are TGTGCCAGCAGGATGGCAGTTTCCTATGGCTACACCTTC. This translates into CASRMAVSYGYTF.

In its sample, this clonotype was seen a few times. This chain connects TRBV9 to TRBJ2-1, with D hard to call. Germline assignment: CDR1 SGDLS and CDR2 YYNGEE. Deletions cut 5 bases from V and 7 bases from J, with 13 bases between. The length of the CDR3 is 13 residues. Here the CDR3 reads CASSLSNTNEQFF. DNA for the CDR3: TGTGCCAGCAGTCTATCTAACACTAATGAGCAGTTCTTC.

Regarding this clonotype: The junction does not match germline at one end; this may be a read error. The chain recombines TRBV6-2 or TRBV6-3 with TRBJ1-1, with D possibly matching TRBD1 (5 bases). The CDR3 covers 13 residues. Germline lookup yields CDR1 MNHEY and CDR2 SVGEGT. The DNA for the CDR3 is TGTGCCAGCAGTTACGACAGAGACACTGAAGCTTCCTTT. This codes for CASSYDRDTEASF.

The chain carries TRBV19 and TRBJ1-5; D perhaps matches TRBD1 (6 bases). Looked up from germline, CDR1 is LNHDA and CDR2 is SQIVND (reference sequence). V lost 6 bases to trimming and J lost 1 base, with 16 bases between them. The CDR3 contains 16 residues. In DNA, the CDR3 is TGTGCCAGTAGCTCCGTGACAGGCGTGAGCAATCAGCCCCAGCATTTT. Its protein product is CASSSVTGVSNQPQHF.

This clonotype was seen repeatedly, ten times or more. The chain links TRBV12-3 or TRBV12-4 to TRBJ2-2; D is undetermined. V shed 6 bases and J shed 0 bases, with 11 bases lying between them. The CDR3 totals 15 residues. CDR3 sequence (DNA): TGTGCCAGCAGCCGCAGTGTTACGAACACCGGGGAGCTGTTTTTT. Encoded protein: CASSRSVTNTGELFF.

CDR3 nucleotide sequence: TGTGCCAGCTCCTCGACAGGGGATCGTCAGCCCCAGCATTTT. This codes for CASSSTGDRQPQHF. V is TRBV12-3 or TRBV12-4 and J is TRBJ1-5; 8 nucleotides match TRBD1. V shed 8 bases, J shed 6 bases, and the junction held 9 bases outside the gene matches. There are 14 residues in the CDR3.

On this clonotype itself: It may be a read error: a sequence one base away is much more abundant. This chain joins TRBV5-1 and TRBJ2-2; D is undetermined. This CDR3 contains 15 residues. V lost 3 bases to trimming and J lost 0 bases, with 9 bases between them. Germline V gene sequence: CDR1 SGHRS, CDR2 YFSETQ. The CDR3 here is CASSSQSANTGELFF. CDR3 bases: TGCGCCAGCAGCTCCCAGAGCGCGAACACCGGGGAGCTGTTTTTT.

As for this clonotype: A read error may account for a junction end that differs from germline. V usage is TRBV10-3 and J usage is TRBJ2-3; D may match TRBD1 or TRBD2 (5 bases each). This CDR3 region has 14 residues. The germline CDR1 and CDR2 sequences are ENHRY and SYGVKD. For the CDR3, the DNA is TGTGCCACCGCAGACAGCGGAAGCTCAGATACGCAGTATTTC. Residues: CATADSGSSDTQYF.

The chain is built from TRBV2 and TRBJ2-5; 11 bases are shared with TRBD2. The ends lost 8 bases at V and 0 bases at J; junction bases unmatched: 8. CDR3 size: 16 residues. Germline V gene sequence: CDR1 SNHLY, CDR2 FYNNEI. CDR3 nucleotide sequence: TGTGCCAGCTTCATCTCTAGCGGGAGGTACCAAGAGACCCAGTACTTC. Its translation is CASFISSGRYQETQYF.

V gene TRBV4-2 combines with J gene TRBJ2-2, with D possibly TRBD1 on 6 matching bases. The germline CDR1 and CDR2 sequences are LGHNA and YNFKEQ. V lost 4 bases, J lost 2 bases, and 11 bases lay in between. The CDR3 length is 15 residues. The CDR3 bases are TGTGCCAGCAGCCTCCGACAGGTTAACACCGGGGAGCTGTTTTTT. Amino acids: CASSLRQVNTGELFF.

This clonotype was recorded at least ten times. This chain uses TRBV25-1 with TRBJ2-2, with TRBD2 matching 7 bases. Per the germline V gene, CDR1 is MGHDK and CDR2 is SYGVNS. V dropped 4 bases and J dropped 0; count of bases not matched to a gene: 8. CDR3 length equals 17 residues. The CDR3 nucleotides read TGTGCCAGCAGTGGGTTGGGAGGGCTATCGAACACCGGGGAGCTGTTTTTT. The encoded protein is CASSGLGGLSNTGELFF.